This TCR beta chain was identified in a study of CD8+ T cells in alopecia areata. The study's findings and limits: Tofacitinib did not eliminate many expanded lesional clones from scalp or blood. Under tofacitinib, fewer expanded CD8+ clones appeared among the top 100 scalp clones. Elevated clonality characterized lesional scalp relative to normal scalp, particularly in alopecia totalis/universalis.

RNA extraction was followed by reverse transcription into cDNA, which acted as the sequencing template. This table comes from immunoSEQ multiplex PCR, and its TCRdb copy is limited to in-frame clones, with some not included. This table holds 60,000 to 85,000 clones, about 30% found once. The CDR3 is 13 amino acids. Germline lookup yields CDR1 SGHRS and CDR2 YFSETQ. The V end was cut by 3 bases, the J end by 4 bases, with 11 bases between. This clone occurred a few times. Its target is unknown. This sample's treatment: oral pan-JAK inhibitor, 5-10 mg twice daily. Sampling of alopecia areata patients yielded lesional scalp punch biopsies as well as peripheral blood.

Here the sequenced sample was CD8+ T cells sorted from blood, taken at week 4, from a patient treated with tofacitinib. The receptor was isolated from a human donor with alopecia areata. The rearrangement links TRBV5-1 to TRBJ2-7; D possibly corresponds to TRBD1 (6 bases). CDR3 coding DNA: TGCGCCAGCAGCTGGGGACAAGAGTACGAGCAGTACTTC. Its protein is CASSWGQEYEQYF. Combining the CDR3 with reference TRBV5-1 and TRBJ2-7 gives the whole variable domain KAGVTQTPRYLIKTRGQQVTLSCSPISGHRSVSWYQQTPGQGLQFLFEYFSETQRNKGNFPGRFSGRQFSNSRSEMNVSTLELGDSALYLCASSWGQEYEQYFGPGTRLTVT.